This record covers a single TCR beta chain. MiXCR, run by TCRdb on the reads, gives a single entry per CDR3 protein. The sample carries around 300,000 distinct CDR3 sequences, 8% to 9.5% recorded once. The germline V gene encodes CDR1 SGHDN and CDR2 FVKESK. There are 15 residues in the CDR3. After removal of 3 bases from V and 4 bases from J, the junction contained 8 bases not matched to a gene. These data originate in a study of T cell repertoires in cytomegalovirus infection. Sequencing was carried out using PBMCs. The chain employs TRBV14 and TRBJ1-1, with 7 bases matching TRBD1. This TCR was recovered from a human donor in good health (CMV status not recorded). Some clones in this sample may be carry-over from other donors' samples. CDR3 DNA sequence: TGTGCCAGCAGCCACCCCAGGGGGTCGGGCACTGAAGCTTTCTTT. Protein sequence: CASSHPRGSGTEAFF.